These T cell receptor beta chains were read from a single sample in a study. TCRdb reanalysed the 5' RACE reads using MiXCR and keeps one entry per CDR3 protein. The sample lists about 46,000 distinct CDR3 sequences; about 28% were seen once. Source material: naive CD4+ T cells sorted from blood. The receptor set was obtained from a female donor with breast cancer. The CDR3 runs from the conserved cysteine through the conserved F or W. The order of the fields is V gene, clone size, D gene, J gene, CDR3 protein, CDR3 DNA. The D gene is left open where the match is weak. Clone size is not always given. Where it is, it says once, few, many or a class for expanded clones.

TRBV24-1	-	-	TRBJ2-2	CATSVRDTGELFF	TGTGCCACCAGTGTCAGGGACACCGGGGAGCTGTTTTTT
TRBV5-1	-	-	TRBJ1-5	CASSFSGNQPQHF	TGCGCCAGCAGCTTCTCAGGGAATCAGCCCCAGCATTTT
TRBV20-1	-	-	TRBJ1-1	CSATDGNTEAFF	TGCAGTGCCACGGACGGGAACACTGAAGCTTTCTTT
TRBV2	few	-	TRBJ2-7	CASSERAGGYEQYF	TGTGCCAGCAGTGAACGGGCAGGAGGCTACGAGCAGTACTTC
TRBV29-1	-	TRBD1	TRBJ2-2	CSVARDRGLVTGELFF	TGCAGCGTTGCCCGGGACAGGGGGCTTGTCACCGGGGAGCTGTTTTTT
TRBV7-9	-	-	TRBJ2-1	CASSPPYGEQFF	TGTGCCAGCAGCCCACCTTACGGTGAGCAGTTCTTC
TRBV7-9	-	-	TRBJ2-7	CASSDHSEQYF	TGTGCCAGCAGCGACCATTCCGAGCAGTACTTC
TRBV6-2/TRBV6-3	few	TRBD2	TRBJ2-7	CASSVAGRGTSYEQYF	TGTGCCAGCAGTGTCGCCGGGCGGGGGACCTCCTACGAGCAGTACTTC
TRBV24-1	few	-	TRBJ2-3	CATRERVTDTQYF	TGTGCCACCCGGGAGAGGGTAACAGATACGCAGTATTTT
TRBV7-2	-	-	TRBJ2-1	CASSPEMGHEQFF	TGTGCCAGCAGCCCCGAGATGGGGCATGAGCAGTTCTTC
TRBV20-1	-	-	TRBJ1-2	CSTRGSGGRDYGYTF	TGCAGTACTAGAGGTTCCGGGGGGCGCGACTATGGCTACACCTTC
TRBV9	medium-sized	-	TRBJ2-1	CASSVSPNWSYNEQFF	TGTGCCAGCAGCGTAAGTCCAAACTGGTCCTACAATGAGCAGTTCTTC
TRBV7-9	-	-	TRBJ2-7	CASSLARQESGEQYF	TGTGCCAGCAGCTTAGCGAGACAGGAATCGGGCGAGCAGTACTTC
TRBV4-2	-	TRBD2	TRBJ2-1	CASRGGAGAHNERFF	TGTGCCAGCCGGGGAGGGGCCGGGGCCCACAATGAGCGGTTCTTC
TRBV6-6	few	-	TRBJ2-1	CASSPRDRTEQFF	TGTGCCAGCAGTCCCCGGGACCGAACTGAGCAGTTCTTC
TRBV12-3/TRBV12-4	-	TRBD2	TRBJ2-3	CASSLGASGGRYF	TGTGCCAGCAGTTTGGGGGCGTCGGGAGGGCGGTATTTT
TRBV19	-	-	TRBJ2-1	CASSISANEQFF	TGTGCCAGTAGTATATCGGCGAATGAGCAGTTCTTC
TRBV15	-	TRBD1	TRBJ2-7	CATSIDLQGYEQYF	TGTGCAACCAGCATAGATTTACAGGGGTACGAGCAGTACTTC
TRBV3-1	-	-	TRBJ2-2	CASSQDEGPGELFF	TGTGCCAGCAGCCAAGATGAGGGCCCCGGGGAGCTGTTTTTT
TRBV12-3/TRBV12-4	few	-	TRBJ1-1	CASTTRGVNTEAFF	TGTGCCAGCACTACTCGGGGGGTGAACACTGAAGCTTTCTTT
TRBV5-1	-	TRBD1	TRBJ1-1	CASSGGQGAITEAFF	TGCGCCAGCAGCGGGGGACAGGGGGCGATTACTGAAGCTTTCTTT
TRBV10-1	-	-	TRBJ1-1	CASSDVLNTEAFF	TGCGCCAGCAGTGACGTGTTGAACACTGAAGCTTTCTTT
TRBV20-1	-	TRBD1	TRBJ2-3	CSARGQGVRTDTQYF	TGCAGTGCTAGAGGCCAGGGGGTTCGAACAGATACGCAGTATTTT
TRBV4-2	-	-	TRBJ2-5	CASSQEVSRPDDGETQYF	TGTGCCAGCAGCCAAGAAGTCTCCAGGCCCGACGATGGGGAGACCCAGTACTTC
TRBV28	-	TRBD2	TRBJ2-7	CASRGPGTRSTYF	TGTGCCAGCAGAGGACCGGGGACTAGATCTACGTACTTC
TRBV6-1	few	TRBD1	TRBJ2-7	CASSEWAGGSYEQYF	TGTGCCAGCAGTGAATGGGCAGGGGGAAGCTACGAGCAGTACTTC
TRBV7-2	few	-	TRBJ1-1	CASSLIQTEAFF	TGTGCCAGCAGCTTAATCCAGACTGAAGCTTTCTTT
TRBV20-1	few	-	TRBJ2-3	CSASTGAVADTQYF	TGCAGTGCTAGCACCGGGGCGGTAGCAGATACGCAGTATTTT
TRBV9	-	-	TRBJ2-1	CASSVDSHNEQFF	TGTGCCAGCAGCGTGGACAGCCACAATGAGCAGTTCTTC
TRBV9	-	-	TRBJ2-5	CASSEGPDGETQYF	TGTGCCAGCAGCGAAGGACCGGATGGGGAGACCCAGTACTTC
TRBV10-1	-	-	TRBJ2-7	CASSEGGSYEQYF	TGCGCCAGCAGTGAGGGGGGGTCCTACGAGCAGTACTTC